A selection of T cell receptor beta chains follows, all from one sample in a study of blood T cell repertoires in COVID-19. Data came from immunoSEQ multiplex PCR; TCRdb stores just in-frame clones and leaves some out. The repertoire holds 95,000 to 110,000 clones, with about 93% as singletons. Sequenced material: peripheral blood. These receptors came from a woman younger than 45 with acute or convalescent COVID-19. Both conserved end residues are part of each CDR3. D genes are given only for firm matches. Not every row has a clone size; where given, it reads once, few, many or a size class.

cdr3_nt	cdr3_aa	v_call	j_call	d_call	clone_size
TGTGCCAGCAGCTTAGACGGACAGGGAGGTGAAAAACTGTTTTTT	CASSLDGQGGEKLFF	TRBV7-8	TRBJ1-4	TRBD1	few
TGTGCCAGCAGCCTGCCTTTTGCCCTCGGGAGGGACGAGCAGTACTTC	CASSLPFALGRDEQYF	TRBV5-6	TRBJ2-7	TRBD2	-
TGCGCCAGCAGCTCTGACAGGGAATCGTATACGCAGTATTTT	CASSSDRESYTQYF	TRBV5-1	TRBJ2-3	TRBD1	-
TGTGCCAGCAGCTCCGGACCGGGACAAACGAACACCGGGGAGCTGTTTTTT	CASSSGPGQTNTGELFF	TRBV7-6	TRBJ2-2	-	-
TGTGCCAGCAGCTTACCCCATGGACTAGCGGGATCGAACACCGGGGAGCTGTTTTTT	CASSLPHGLAGSNTGELFF	TRBV11-2	TRBJ2-2	TRBD2	-
TGTGCCAGCAGTTATAATGGGCCCGAGCAGTACTTC	CASSYNGPEQYF	TRBV6-2/TRBV6-3	TRBJ2-7	-	-
TGCGCCAGCAGCTTGGAGGGGGTGGCTAATCAGCCCCAGCATTTT	CASSLEGVANQPQHF	TRBV5-1	TRBJ1-5	-	once
TGTGCCAGCAGCCCGCGGGATCGAAGCAATGAGCAGTTCTTC	CASSPRDRSNEQFF	TRBV3-1/TRBV3-2	TRBJ2-1	-	-
TGTGCCAGCAGCCTCCCCCCGACAGGGGATCGATACGAGCAGTACTTC	CASSLPPTGDRYEQYF	TRBV4-2	TRBJ2-7	TRBD1	-
TGTGCCAGCAGTCTTGGAGGGGCGGATACGCAGTATTTT	CASSLGGADTQYF	TRBV14	TRBJ2-3	-	-
TGTGCCATCACCGGGGACTATAATTCACCCCTCCACTTT	CAITGDYNSPLHF	TRBV10-3	TRBJ1-6	-	-
TGTGCCAGCAGTTGGACAGTCGGGCCTGAAGCTTTCTTT	CASSWTVGPEAFF	TRBV28	TRBJ1-1	-	-
TGTGCCAGCAGGCGGGGCGGGGGGGCGTCAGATACGCAGTATTTT	CASRRGGGASDTQYF	TRBV7-8	TRBJ2-3	TRBD2	-
TGCGCCAGCAGCTTAATTACGACAGATTTAAACACTGAAGCTTTCTTT	CASSLITTDLNTEAFF	TRBV5-1	TRBJ1-1	-	-
TGTGCCAGCAGCCAATGGGGGCAGGGACGTATTTCACCCCTCCACTTT	CASSQWGQGRISPLHF	TRBV3-1/TRBV3-2	TRBJ1-6	-	-
TGTGCCAGCACCACCAGGGGGGTAGCCTCTGGGGCCAACGTCCTGACTTTC	CASTTRGVASGANVLTF	TRBV11-3	TRBJ2-6	-	-
TGTGCCAGCAGCCCGGGACAGGGTGGTCCCTACGAGCAGTACTTC	CASSPGQGGPYEQYF	TRBV5-5	TRBJ2-7	TRBD1	-
TGTGCCAGCAGCTTAAGAGCTGAAGCTTTCTTT	CASSLRAEAFF	TRBV7-9	TRBJ1-1	-	-
TGTGCCAGCAGTTTATATCCGGGAGGCTCCTACGAGCAGTACTTC	CASSLYPGGSYEQYF	TRBV27	TRBJ2-7	TRBD2	-
TGTGCCTGGAGTGCAACCGACTGGGATACGCAGTATTTT	CAWSATDWDTQYF	TRBV30	TRBJ2-3	-	-
TGCGCCAGCAGCCAAGATAGGGGGTATGGCTACACCTTC	CASSQDRGYGYTF	TRBV4-3	TRBJ1-2	-	-
TGTGCCAGCAGCTTAGGGCCAGGGGAGTCCTATGGCTACACCTTC	CASSLGPGESYGYTF	TRBV7-2	TRBJ1-2	-	-
TGTGCCATCAGTCCCCAACCCGGGACTAGCGGGGGTCATGAGCAGTTCTTC	CAISPQPGTSGGHEQFF	TRBV10-3	TRBJ2-1	TRBD2	-
TGCGCCAGCAGCCAAGATCCTGCAGGGGGCTACATGAACACTGAAGCTTTCTTT	CASSQDPAGGYMNTEAFF	TRBV4-1	TRBJ1-1	TRBD1	-
TGTGCCAGCAGTTATAACGGCGGGATTGCTAATGAGCAGTTCTTC	CASSYNGGIANEQFF	TRBV6-2/TRBV6-3	TRBJ2-1	-	-
TGTGCCAGCAGTTACTCGAGGGGGCAGGGTACTGGCTACACCTTC	CASSYSRGQGTGYTF	TRBV6-6	TRBJ1-2	TRBD1	-
TGTGCCAGCAGCATAGGGACAGGCCACACCGGGGAGCTGTTTTTT	CASSIGTGHTGELFF	TRBV7-3	TRBJ2-2	TRBD1	-
TGTGCCAGCAGCCGCACCGGGACAGGGAGGTACGAGCAGTACTTC	CASSRTGTGRYEQYF	TRBV7-2	TRBJ2-7	TRBD1	once
TGCGCCAGCAGTGAGCTTCAGGACTTGAATGAGCAGTTCTTC	CASSELQDLNEQFF	TRBV10-2	TRBJ2-1	-	-
TGTGCCACCAGTGATCCCCTGAGCGGGGAAAGCCCCTACAATGAGCAGTTCTTC	CATSDPLSGESPYNEQFF	TRBV24-1	TRBJ2-1	TRBD2	-
TGTGCCAGCAGCCGGGGCGGCGGGGGATACAATGAGCAGTTCTTC	CASSRGGGGYNEQFF	TRBV3-1/TRBV3-2	TRBJ2-1	TRBD2	-
TGTGCCAGCAGCCCGGACAGGGTCCTGCCCAACTCTGGAAACACCATATATTTT	CASSPDRVLPNSGNTIYF	TRBV7-2	TRBJ1-3	TRBD1	-
TGTGCCAGCAGTTCAGGGCAGTCTAATGAAAAACTGTTTTTT	CASSSGQSNEKLFF	TRBV27	TRBJ1-4	-	-
TGTGCCAGCAAATTTCAGGCACCTAATGAAAAACTGTTTTTT	CASKFQAPNEKLFF	TRBV6-5	TRBJ1-4	-	-
TGTGCCAGCAGCTTAGAGGCTCGGAGGGGGCCGTCGGAGCAGCCCCAGCATTTT	CASSLEARRGPSEQPQHF	TRBV7-7	TRBJ1-5	TRBD1	-
TGTGCCTGGACTTCGCAAAACTGGGACAGGTGGGGGACTAACTATGGCTACACCTTC	CAWTSQNWDRWGTNYGYTF	TRBV30	TRBJ1-2	TRBD1	-
TGTGCCAGCAGCGGGGGACAGATGAACACTGAAGCTTTCTTT	CASSGGQMNTEAFF	TRBV5-5	TRBJ1-1	TRBD1	-
TGTGCCAGCAGCGGGGTACCCAGCACTGAAGCTTTCTTT	CASSGVPSTEAFF	TRBV28	TRBJ1-1	-	-
TGTGCCATCGGGACTCCTTTTGACCTTTCTATATCCTACGAGCAGTACTTC	CAIGTPFDLSISYEQYF	TRBV28	TRBJ2-7	-	once
TGCGCCAGCAGCCCCGGTGGGGCTAGCGGGGGTCTTGAGCAGTTCTTC	CASSPGGASGGLEQFF	TRBV5-1	TRBJ2-1	TRBD2	once
TGTGCCTGGACCCCCACAGGGTCTTATGGCTACACCTTC	CAWTPTGSYGYTF	TRBV30	TRBJ1-2	-	-
TGTGCCAGCAGCTTTAGCAGCACAGATACGCAGTATTTT	CASSFSSTDTQYF	TRBV7-8	TRBJ2-3	-	-
TGTGCCAGCAGCGAAGTACCCCTAGCGGGAGCCTACGAGCAGTACTTC	CASSEVPLAGAYEQYF	TRBV7-2	TRBJ2-7	TRBD2	-
TGTGCCAGCAGTCACCCCTCTCTATACGAGCAGTACTTC	CASSHPSLYEQYF	TRBV28	TRBJ2-7	-	-
TGTGCCAGCAGTTTTATGCGTGAGGGACAGGGGGGAGGATCGTCCTATGGCTACACCTTC	CASSFMREGQGGGSSYGYTF	TRBV28	TRBJ1-2	TRBD1	-
TGTGCCATCAGTGAGTATTTTGTGACTAGCGAAGAAGTAGAGCAGTTCTTC	CAISEYFVTSEEVEQFF	TRBV10-3	TRBJ2-1	TRBD2	-